This T cell receptor beta chain emerged from a study of shared clonotypes between healthy human individuals. Looking at the study overall: The donor group consisted of a couple of women and a few men, aged 18 to 49. Three plates each covered CD4 naive and memory; CD8 naive two, CD8 memory one.

The method was immunoSEQ multiplex PCR; TCRdb's version includes in-frame clones alone and lacks a portion of them. The sample holds about 2 million clones, around 95% seen once. The germline V gene has CDR1 SGHNT and CDR2 YYREEE (reference sequence). V lost 0 bases to trimming and J lost 7 bases, with 13 bases between them. There are 14 residues in the CDR3. All of the donors resided in Nashville, Tennessee, and each was a Caucasian adult. The chain combines TRBV5-4 with TRBJ1-2; no clear D gene. The TCR comes from a man between 18 and 29 years old in good health. The sequenced sample was naive CD4+ T cells sorted from blood. Subset: CD45RA+ positively selected. The CDR3 sequence is CASSLDSQAGGYTF. CDR3 DNA sequence: TGTGCCAGCAGCTTGGACTCTCAGGCGGGTGGCTACACCTTC.